This T cell receptor (beta chain) was captured by sequencing in a study of T cell responses to AZD1222 COVID-19 vaccine. The method was immunoSEQ multiplex PCR; TCRdb's version includes in-frame clones alone and lacks a portion of them. The sample yields around 130,000 clones, roughly 93% seen once. CDR3 length equals 14 residues. CDR1 and CDR2 (germline): LNHDA, SQIVND (reference sequence). Trimming cost V 1 base and J 4 bases, with 10 bases left between them. Sample: peripheral blood, taken on day 0 of AZD1222 vaccination. The rearrangement uses TRBV19 and TRBJ1-1; D is unresolved. This receptor was obtained from an adult in good health. CDR3 region: CASSIVGVPTEAFF. The CDR3 DNA reads TGTGCCAGTAGTATAGTTGGGGTTCCCACTGAAGCTTTCTTT.